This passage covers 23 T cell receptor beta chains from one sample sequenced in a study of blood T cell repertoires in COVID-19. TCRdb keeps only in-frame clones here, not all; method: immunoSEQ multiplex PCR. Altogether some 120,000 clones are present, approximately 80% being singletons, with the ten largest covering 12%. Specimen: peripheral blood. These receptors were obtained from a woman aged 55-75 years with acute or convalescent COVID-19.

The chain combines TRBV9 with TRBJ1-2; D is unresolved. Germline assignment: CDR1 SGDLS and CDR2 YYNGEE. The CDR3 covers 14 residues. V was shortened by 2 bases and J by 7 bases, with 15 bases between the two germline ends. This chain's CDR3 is CASSVSTGNLGYTF. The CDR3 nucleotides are TGTGCCAGCAGCGTCTCGACGGGGAACCTTGGCTACACCTTC.

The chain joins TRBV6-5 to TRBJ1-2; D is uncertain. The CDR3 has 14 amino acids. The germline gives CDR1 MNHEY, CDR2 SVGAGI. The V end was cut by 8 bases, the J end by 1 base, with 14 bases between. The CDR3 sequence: CASRAVTGNYGYTF. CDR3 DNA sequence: TGTGCCAGCCGAGCCGTCACGGGTAACTATGGCTACACCTTC.

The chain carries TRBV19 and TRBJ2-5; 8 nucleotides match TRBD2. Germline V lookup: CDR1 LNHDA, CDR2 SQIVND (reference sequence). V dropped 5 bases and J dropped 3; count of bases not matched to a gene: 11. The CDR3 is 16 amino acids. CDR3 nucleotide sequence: TGTGCCAGTAGTGCCGGCGGGGGGCTTCGGGAAGAGACCCAGTACTTC. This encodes CASSAGGGLREETQYF.

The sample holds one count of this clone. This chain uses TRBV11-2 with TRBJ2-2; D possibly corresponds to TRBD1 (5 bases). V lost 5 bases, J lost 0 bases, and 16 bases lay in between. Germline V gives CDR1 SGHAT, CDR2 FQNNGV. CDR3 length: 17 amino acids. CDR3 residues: CASSRPFGATNTGELFF. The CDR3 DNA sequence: TGTGCCAGCAGCCGACCCTTTGGGGCTACGAACACCGGGGAGCTGTTTTTT.

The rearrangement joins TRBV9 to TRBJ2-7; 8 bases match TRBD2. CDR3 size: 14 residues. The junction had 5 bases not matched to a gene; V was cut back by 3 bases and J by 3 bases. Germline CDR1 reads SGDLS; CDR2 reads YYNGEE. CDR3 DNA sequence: TGTGCCAGCAGCGCGGGAGGGACACTCTACGAGCAGTACTTC. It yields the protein CASSAGGTLYEQYF.

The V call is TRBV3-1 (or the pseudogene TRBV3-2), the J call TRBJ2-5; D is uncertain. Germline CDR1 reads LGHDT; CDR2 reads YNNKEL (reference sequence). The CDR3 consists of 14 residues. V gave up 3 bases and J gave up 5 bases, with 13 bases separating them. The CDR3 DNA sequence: TGTGCCAGCAGCCAGCAGGCTGGAAGGGAGACCCAGTACTTC. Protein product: CASSQQAGRETQYF.

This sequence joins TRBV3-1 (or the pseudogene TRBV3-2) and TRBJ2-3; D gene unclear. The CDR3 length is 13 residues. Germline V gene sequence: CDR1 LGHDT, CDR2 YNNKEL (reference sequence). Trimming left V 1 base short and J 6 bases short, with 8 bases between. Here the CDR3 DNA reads TGTGCCAGCAGCCAAGGTACCGCGGATACGCAGTATTTT. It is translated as CASSQGTADTQYF.

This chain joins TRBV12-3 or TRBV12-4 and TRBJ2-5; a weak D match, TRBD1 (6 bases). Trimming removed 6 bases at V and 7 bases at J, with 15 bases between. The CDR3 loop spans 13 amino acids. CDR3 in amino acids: CASSLGTSGTQYF. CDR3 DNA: TGTGCCAGCAGCCTAGGGACATCGGGGACCCAGTACTTC.

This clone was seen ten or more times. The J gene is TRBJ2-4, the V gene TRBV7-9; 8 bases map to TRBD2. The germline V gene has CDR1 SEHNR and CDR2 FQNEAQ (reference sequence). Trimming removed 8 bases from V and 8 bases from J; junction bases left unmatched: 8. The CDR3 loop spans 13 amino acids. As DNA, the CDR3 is TGTGCCAGCGACAACCCCGGGGGGGACATTCAGTACTTC. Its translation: CASDNPGGDIQYF.

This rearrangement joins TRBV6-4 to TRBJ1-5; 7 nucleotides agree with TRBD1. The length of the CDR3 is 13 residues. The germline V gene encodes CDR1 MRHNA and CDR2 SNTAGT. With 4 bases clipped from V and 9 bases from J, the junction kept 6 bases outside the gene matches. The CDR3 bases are TGTGCCAGCAGTGGAAACAGGGGACGGCCCCAGCATTTT. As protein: CASSGNRGRPQHF.

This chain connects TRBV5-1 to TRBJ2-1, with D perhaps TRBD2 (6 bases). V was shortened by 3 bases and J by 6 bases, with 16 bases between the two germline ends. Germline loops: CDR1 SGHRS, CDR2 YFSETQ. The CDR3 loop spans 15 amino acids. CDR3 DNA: TGCGCCAGCAGCTCGGACGGGGGAAGGTTCAATGAGCAGTTCTTC. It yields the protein CASSSDGGRFNEQFF.

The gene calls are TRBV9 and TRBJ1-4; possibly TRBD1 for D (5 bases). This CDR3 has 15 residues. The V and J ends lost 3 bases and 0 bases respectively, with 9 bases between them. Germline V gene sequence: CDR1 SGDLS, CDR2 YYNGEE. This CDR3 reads CASSASGTTNEKLFF. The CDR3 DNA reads TGTGCCAGCAGCGCTTCAGGGACAACTAATGAAAAACTGTTTTTT.

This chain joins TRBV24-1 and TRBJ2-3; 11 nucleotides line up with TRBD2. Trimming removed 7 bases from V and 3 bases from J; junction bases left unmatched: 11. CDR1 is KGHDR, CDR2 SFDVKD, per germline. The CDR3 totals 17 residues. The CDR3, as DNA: TGTGCCACCAGCGGAACCGGGACTAGCGGTGGGACAGATACGCAGTATTTT. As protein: CATSGTGTSGGTDTQYF.

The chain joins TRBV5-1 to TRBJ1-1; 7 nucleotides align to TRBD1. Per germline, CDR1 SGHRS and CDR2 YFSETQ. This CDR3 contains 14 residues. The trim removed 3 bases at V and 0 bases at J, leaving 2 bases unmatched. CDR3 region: CASSSGQLNTEAFF. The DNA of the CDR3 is TGCGCCAGCAGCTCGGGACAGTTGAACACTGAAGCTTTCTTT.

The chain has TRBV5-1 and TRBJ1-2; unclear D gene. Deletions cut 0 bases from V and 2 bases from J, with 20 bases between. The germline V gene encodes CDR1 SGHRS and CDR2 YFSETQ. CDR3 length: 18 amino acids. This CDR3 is CASSLETLGGGNNYGYTF. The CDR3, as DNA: TGCGCCAGCAGCTTGGAGACTCTGGGTGGCGGGAACAACTATGGCTACACCTTC.

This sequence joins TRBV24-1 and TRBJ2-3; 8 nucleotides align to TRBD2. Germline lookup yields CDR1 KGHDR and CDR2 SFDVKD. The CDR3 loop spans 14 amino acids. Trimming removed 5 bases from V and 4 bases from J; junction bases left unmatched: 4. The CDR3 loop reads CATSGGRPPDTQYF. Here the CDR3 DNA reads TGTGCCACCAGTGGCGGGAGGCCCCCAGATACGCAGTATTTT.

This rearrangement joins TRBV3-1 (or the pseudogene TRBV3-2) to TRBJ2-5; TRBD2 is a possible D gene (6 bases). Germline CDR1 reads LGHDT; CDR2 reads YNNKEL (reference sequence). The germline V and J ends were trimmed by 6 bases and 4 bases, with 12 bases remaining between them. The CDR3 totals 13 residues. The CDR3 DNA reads TGTGCCAGCAGACCTAGCGCGGCAGAGACCCAGTACTTC. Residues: CASRPSAAETQYF.

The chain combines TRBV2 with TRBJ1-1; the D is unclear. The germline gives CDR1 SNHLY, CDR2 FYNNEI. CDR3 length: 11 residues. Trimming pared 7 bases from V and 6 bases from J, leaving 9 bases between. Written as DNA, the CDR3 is TGTGCCAGCATTGCGGAAGCTGAAGCTTTCTTT. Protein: CASIAEAEAFF.

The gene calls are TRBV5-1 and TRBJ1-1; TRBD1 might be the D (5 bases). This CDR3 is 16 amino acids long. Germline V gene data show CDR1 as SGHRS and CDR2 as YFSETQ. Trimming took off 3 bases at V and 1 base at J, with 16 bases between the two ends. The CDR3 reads CASSSVPGLQNTEAFF. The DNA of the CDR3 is TGCGCCAGCAGCTCTGTCCCGGGACTCCAGAACACTGAAGCTTTCTTT.

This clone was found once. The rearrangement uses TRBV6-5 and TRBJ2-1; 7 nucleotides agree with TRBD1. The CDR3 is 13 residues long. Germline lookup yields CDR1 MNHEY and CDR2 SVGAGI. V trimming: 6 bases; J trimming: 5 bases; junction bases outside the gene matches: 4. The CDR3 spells CASRRGQNNEQFF. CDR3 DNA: TGTGCCAGCAGGAGGGGGCAGAACAATGAGCAGTTCTTC.

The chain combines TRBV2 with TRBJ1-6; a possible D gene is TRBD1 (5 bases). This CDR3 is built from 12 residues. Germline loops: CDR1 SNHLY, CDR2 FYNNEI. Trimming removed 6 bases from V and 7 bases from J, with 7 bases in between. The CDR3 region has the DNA TGTGCCAGCAGACAGGAAAATTCACCCCTCCACTTT. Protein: CASRQENSPLHF.

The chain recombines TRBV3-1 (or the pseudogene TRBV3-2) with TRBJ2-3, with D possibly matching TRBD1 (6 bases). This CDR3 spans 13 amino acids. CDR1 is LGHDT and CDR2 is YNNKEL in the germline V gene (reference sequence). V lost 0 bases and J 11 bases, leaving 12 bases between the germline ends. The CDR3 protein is CASSQETDRKQYF. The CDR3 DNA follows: TGTGCCAGCAGCCAAGAGACCGACAGGAAGCAGTATTTT.

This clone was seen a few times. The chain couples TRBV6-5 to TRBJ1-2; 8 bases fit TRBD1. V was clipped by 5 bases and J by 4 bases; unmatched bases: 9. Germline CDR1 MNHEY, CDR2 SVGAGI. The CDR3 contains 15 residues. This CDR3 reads CASSSQGADTYGYTF. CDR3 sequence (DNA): TGTGCCAGCAGTAGCCAGGGGGCGGACACCTATGGCTACACCTTC.